Detailed here is one T cell receptor beta chain. No antigen is known for it. This sample was taken from a study of beta chain features in type 1 diabetes. Study-level information: The number of sorted cells examined across all samples was fewer than 110,000,000. Overall study results and limits: The study found that naive, central memory and Treg TCRB repertoires appeared more similar in patients than in healthy donors. Patients and controls would share equally any PCR tilt toward shorter templates.

Trimming took 4 bases from V and 4 from J; bases not matched to a gene: 4. Germline CDR1 SNHLY, CDR2 FYNNEI. The CDR3 has 14 residues. Reverse transcription of all isolated RNA meant that expressed TCRB transcripts were sequenced. The average read count of naive, central memory and regulatory T cell samples was a few million. Data came from immunoSEQ multiplex PCR; TCRdb stores just in-frame clones and leaves some out. The profile shows fewer than 250,000 clones, around 68% of them singletons. The genes are TRBV2 and TRBJ2-1; 7 positions agree with TRBD1. Sequencing was done on a sample of naive CD4+ T cells from blood. This TCR derives from a man between 25 and 39 years old in good health. CDR3 in DNA: TGTGCCAGCAGTGGGACAGGACCATACAATGAGCAGTTCTTC. Protein: CASSGTGPYNEQFF.